This T cell receptor (beta chain) was profiled in a study of identical twins. Whole-study findings and limits: Models underestimated out-of-frame TCR alpha sharing in monozygotic twins.

About this clonotype: The antigen is unknown.

The CDR3 runs to 15 residues. V was clipped by 0 bases and J by 1 base, with 8 bases between them. Looked up from germline, CDR1 is SGHDT and CDR2 is YYEEEE. In TCRdb, the 5' RACE reads were re-called with MiXCR into one record per CDR3 protein. The sample records hundreds of thousands of distinct CDR3 sequences, 8% to 9% being singletons. These sequences were also reported in another study, on yellow fever vaccine responses in identical twins. That paper adds: As reported, the vaccine T cell response of twins seemed partly convergent and partly personalized.

Sequencing was carried out using memory (CD45RO+) T cells sorted from blood. The chain employs TRBV5-6 and TRBJ1-5; the D is unclear. This sequence was found in a woman aged 18-35 years in good health. CDR3 sequence (DNA): TGTGCCAGCAGCTTGGGTCAGTCGAGCAATCAGCCCCAGCATTTT. Amino acid sequence: CASSLGQSSNQPQHF.